The clone carrying this T cell receptor (beta chain) showed up just once. For TCRbeta, the library was prepared with unique molecular identifiers. One entry per CDR3 protein results from TCRdb running MiXCR on the PCR reads. Here the sample spans about 980,000 distinct CDR3 sequences, about 31% being singletons. V dropped 4 bases and J dropped 3; count of bases not matched to a gene: 6. Germline values: CDR1 SNHLY, CDR2 FYNNEI. The CDR3 loop spans 15 amino acids. The data derive from a study of T-cell reconstitution after alpha-beta-depleted transplantation in children. The TCR was taken from a boy younger than two who had a stem cell transplant for SCID, so the T cells may come from the graft donor. The V gene is TRBV2, the J gene TRBJ2-3, with 8 bases identical to TRBD2. The starting material was PBMCs, mostly from graft donor cells, obtained 360 days after TCRalphabeta/CD19-depleted stem cell transplant. In DNA, the CDR3 is TGTGCCAGCAGTGTTCAAGCGGGGGATACAGATACGCAGTATTTT. Translated: CASSVQAGDTDTQYF. The complete variable domain, with remaining parts taken from reference TRBV2 and TRBJ2-3, reads EPEVTQTPSHQVTQMGQEVILRCVPISNHLYFYWYRQILGQKVEFLVSFYNNEISEKSEIFDDQFSVERPDGSNFTLKIRSTKLEDSAMYFCASSVQAGDTDTQYFGPGTRLTVL.